What follows are 16 T cell receptor beta chains derived from one specimen sequenced in a study of blood T cell repertoires in COVID-19. The protocol was immunoSEQ multiplex PCR, while the TCRdb copy is restricted to in-frame clones and leaves out a portion. Of about 190,000 clones in the sample, roughly 80% were seen once. Material for sequencing was peripheral blood. The receptors here all came from a woman between 45 and 65 years old with acute or convalescent COVID-19.

The chain has TRBV23-1 and TRBJ2-3; TRBD2 matches 12 bases. TRBV23-1 is an open reading frame, and its role is uncertain. There are 15 residues in the CDR3. J lost 6 bases, V lost 7 bases, and 8 bases had no gene match. Written as DNA, the CDR3 is TGCGCCAGCACTAGCGGGGGGGCCGGGGCTGATACGCAGTATTTT. Amino acids: CASTSGGAGADTQYF.

CDR3 nucleotide sequence: TGTGCCAGCAGCTCTACAGGGCTCGACACCGGGGAGCTGTTTTTT. Translating it yields CASSSTGLDTGELFF. The chain couples TRBV7-8 to TRBJ2-2; a weak D match, TRBD1 (6 bases). The CDR3 covers 15 residues. Looked up from germline, CDR1 is SGHVS and CDR2 is FQNEAQ. V shed 4 bases and J shed 3 bases, with 12 bases lying between them. Full variable domain (outside the CDR3, taken from reference TRBV7-8 and TRBJ2-2): GAGVSQSPRYKVAKRGQDVALRCDPISGHVSLFWYQQALGQGPEFLTYFQNEAQLDKSGLPSDRFFAERPEGSVSTLKIQRTQQEDSAVYLCASSSTGLDTGELFFGEGSRLTVL.

V gene TRBV9 combines with J gene TRBJ1-5, with no clear D. The CDR3 consists of 14 residues. Trimming left V 0 bases short and J 6 bases short, with 10 bases between. From germline, CDR1 is SGDLS and CDR2 YYNGEE. The CDR3 is CASSVDGNSQPQHF. Written as DNA, the CDR3 is TGTGCCAGCAGCGTAGACGGGAATAGTCAGCCCCAGCATTTT.

V usage is TRBV6-1 and J usage is TRBJ2-1; tentatively, D is TRBD2 (7 bases). Germline V gene data show CDR1 as MNHNS and CDR2 as SASEGT. The CDR3 runs to 16 residues. V was trimmed by 4 bases and J by 1 base, leaving 14 bases between them. The CDR3 is CASSGFGGPSYNEQFF. Here the CDR3 DNA reads TGTGCCAGCAGTGGATTCGGGGGGCCGTCCTACAATGAGCAGTTCTTC.

The V call is TRBV19, the J call TRBJ1-5; D unclear. The ends were cut back, 7 bases at V and 1 base at J, with 11 bases in the middle. The CDR3 runs 14 residues. Per the germline V gene, CDR1 is LNHDA and CDR2 is SQIVND (reference sequence). CDR3 sequence: CASKREGSNQPQHF. CDR3 in DNA: TGTGCCAGTAAGCGGGAGGGAAGCAATCAGCCCCAGCATTTT.

The gene calls are TRBV24-1 and TRBJ1-4, with 8 bases matching TRBD1. The trim removed 4 bases at V and 7 bases at J, leaving 7 bases unmatched. CDR1 is KGHDR and CDR2 is SFDVKD in the germline V gene. The CDR3 runs to 15 residues. CDR3 sequence reads: CATSDPRQGAEKLFF. CDR3 bases: TGTGCCACCAGTGACCCACGGCAGGGGGCTGAAAAACTGTTTTTT.

The chain joins TRBV5-6 to TRBJ1-5, with no clear D. V dropped 2 bases and J dropped 1 base, with 7 bases sitting between them. The germline gives CDR1 SGHDT, CDR2 YYEEEE. The CDR3 consists of 14 residues. In nucleotides, the CDR3 is TGTGCCAGCAGCTTTGGGCAGAGCAATCAGCCCCAGCATTTT. Translating it yields CASSFGQSNQPQHF.

This clone was picked up a small number of times. The chain is built from TRBV29-1 and TRBJ2-1; 7 positions agree with TRBD1. This CDR3 has 14 residues. Germline V gives CDR1 SQVTM, CDR2 ANQGSEA. With 4 bases clipped from V and 5 bases from J, the junction kept 8 bases outside the gene matches. For the CDR3, the DNA is TGCAGCGTTGCCAGACAGGGTACCAACAATGAGCAGTTCTTC. This encodes CSVARQGTNNEQFF.

This chain joins TRBV4-1 and TRBJ2-7, with 15 bases that match TRBD2. The germline V gene has CDR1 MGHRA and CDR2 YSYEKL. The CDR3 extends over 20 amino acids. V lost 0 bases, J lost 3 bases, and 12 bases stayed unmatched. CDR3 nucleotides: TGCGCCAGCAGCCAAGAAGGGTGGACTAGCGGGAGGGTTTACGGCTACGAGCAGTACTTC. Amino acid sequence: CASSQEGWTSGRVYGYEQYF.

This clone was recorded a few times. This sequence joins TRBV25-1 and TRBJ1-2, with D unclear. V gave up 4 bases and J gave up 4 bases, with 10 bases separating them. Germline V CDR1 and CDR2: MGHDK, SYGVNS. The CDR3 runs to 13 residues. The CDR3 coding sequence is TGTGCCAGCAGTGCCCTAGCAGGCTATGGCTACACCTTC. Translating it yields CASSALAGYGYTF.

The J gene is TRBJ2-7, the V gene TRBV28; a possible D gene is TRBD2 (6 bases). The germline V and J ends were trimmed by 3 bases and 7 bases, with 16 bases remaining between them. The CDR3 is 14 residues long. Per germline, CDR1 MDHEN and CDR2 SYDVKM. The CDR3 region has the DNA TGTGCCAGCAGTTTTGCAACAAAACGGGGGGAGCAGTACTTC. This encodes CASSFATKRGEQYF.

The chain is built from TRBV29-1 and TRBJ2-1; 7 positions match TRBD2. The CDR3 spans 11 residues. The germline V gene encodes CDR1 SQVTM and CDR2 ANQGSEA. V shed 6 bases, J shed 4 bases, and the junction held 0 bases outside the gene matches. The CDR3 reads CSVGGYNEQFF. The CDR3, as DNA: TGCAGCGTCGGGGGGTACAATGAGCAGTTCTTC.

This clone turned up a few times. The chain recombines TRBV11-3 with TRBJ1-5; D not certain. This CDR3 spans 19 amino acids. Germline lookup yields CDR1 SGHNT and CDR2 YENEEA. The V and J ends lost 0 bases and 2 bases respectively, with 20 bases between them. CDR3 DNA sequence: TGTGCCAGCAGCTTAGATCCCAATACAGTACCTTTTGGCAATCAGCCCCAGCATTTT. Protein sequence: CASSLDPNTVPFGNQPQHF.

This rearrangement joins TRBV10-3 to TRBJ1-5, with TRBD1 as a possible D gene (6 bases). Germline loops: CDR1 ENHRY, CDR2 SYGVKD. The V gene lost 0 bases and the J gene lost 6 bases, with 12 bases spanning the gap. The CDR3 has 15 residues. CDR3 in amino acids: CAISESGGMAQPQHF. In nucleotides, the CDR3 is TGTGCCATCAGTGAGTCAGGGGGTATGGCTCAGCCCCAGCATTTT.

The chain is built from TRBV9 and TRBJ2-3; 8 bases are a match to TRBD2. The CDR3 is made up of 14 amino acids. After removal of 1 base from V and 5 bases from J, the junction contained 3 bases not matched to a gene. CDR1 is SGDLS and CDR2 is YYNGEE in the germline V gene. CDR3 DNA sequence: TGTGCCAGCAGCGTATCGGCGGGGGGAGATACGCAGTATTTT. It is translated as CASSVSAGGDTQYF.

This rearrangement joins TRBV21-1 to TRBJ1-5. TRBV21-1 is shown as a pseudogene. The CDR3 covers 13 residues. The CDR3 protein is CASRRIRDQPQHF. CDR3 in DNA: TGTGCCAGCAGGCGAATCCGCGATCAGCCCCAGCATTTT.